Sequencing of this TCR beta chain was carried out in a study of cytotoxic CD8 clonotypes in ibrutinib-treated CLL. Study at large: Complete response was seen in 2 patients and partial in approximately 25; around twelve progressed and roughly 14 stayed remitted after a median approximately 70 months.

A few counts support this clone. Trimming stripped 7 bases from V and 1 base from J, with 15 bases between. CDR3 length: 15 residues. The germline V gene encodes CDR1 SGHRS and CDR2 YFSETQ. Generated by immunoSEQ multiplex PCR, the TCRdb table keeps only in-frame clones and is missing some. The sample has 250,000 to 350,000 clones, 70% to 80% seen once. This chain joins TRBV5-1 and TRBJ1-5, with a possible D match to TRBD1 (5 bases). The TCR sequence derives from a human donor with chronic lymphocytic leukemia. The input for sequencing was PBMCs, taken at disease progression, from a patient treated with ibrutinib. The CDR3: CASGGSGRSNQPQHF. The CDR3 DNA sequence: TGCGCCAGCGGGGGAAGCGGGCGGAGCAATCAGCCCCAGCATTTT.